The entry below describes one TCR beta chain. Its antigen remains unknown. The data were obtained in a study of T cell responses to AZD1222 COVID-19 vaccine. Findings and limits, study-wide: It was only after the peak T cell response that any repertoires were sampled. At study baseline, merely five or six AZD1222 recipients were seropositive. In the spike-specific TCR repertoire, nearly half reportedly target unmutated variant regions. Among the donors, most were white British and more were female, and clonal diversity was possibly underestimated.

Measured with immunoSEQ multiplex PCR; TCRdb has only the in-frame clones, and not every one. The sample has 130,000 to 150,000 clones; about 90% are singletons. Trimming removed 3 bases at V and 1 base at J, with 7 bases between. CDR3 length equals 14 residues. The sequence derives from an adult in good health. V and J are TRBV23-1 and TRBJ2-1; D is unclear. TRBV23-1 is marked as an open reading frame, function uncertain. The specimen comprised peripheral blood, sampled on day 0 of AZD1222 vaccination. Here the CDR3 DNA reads TGCGCCAGCAGTCATAATGGTTCCTACAATGAGCAGTTCTTC. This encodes CASSHNGSYNEQFF.